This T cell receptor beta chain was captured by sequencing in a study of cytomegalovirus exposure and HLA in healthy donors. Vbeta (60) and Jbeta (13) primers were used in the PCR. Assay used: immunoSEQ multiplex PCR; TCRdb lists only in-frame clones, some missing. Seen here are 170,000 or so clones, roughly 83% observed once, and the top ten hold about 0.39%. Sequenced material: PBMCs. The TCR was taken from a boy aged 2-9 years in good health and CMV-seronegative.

The CDR3 DNA follows: TGTGCCAGCAGTTACTCGAGGTCTAGCGGGCTGTACGAGCAGTACTTC. It is translated as CASSYSRSSGLYEQYF. The gene calls are TRBV6-6 and TRBJ2-7; TRBD2 matches 8 bases. This CDR3 is 16 amino acids long. Germline loops: CDR1 MNHNY, CDR2 SVGAGI (reference sequence). With V trimmed by 0 bases and J by 4 bases, 8 bases remained unmatched.